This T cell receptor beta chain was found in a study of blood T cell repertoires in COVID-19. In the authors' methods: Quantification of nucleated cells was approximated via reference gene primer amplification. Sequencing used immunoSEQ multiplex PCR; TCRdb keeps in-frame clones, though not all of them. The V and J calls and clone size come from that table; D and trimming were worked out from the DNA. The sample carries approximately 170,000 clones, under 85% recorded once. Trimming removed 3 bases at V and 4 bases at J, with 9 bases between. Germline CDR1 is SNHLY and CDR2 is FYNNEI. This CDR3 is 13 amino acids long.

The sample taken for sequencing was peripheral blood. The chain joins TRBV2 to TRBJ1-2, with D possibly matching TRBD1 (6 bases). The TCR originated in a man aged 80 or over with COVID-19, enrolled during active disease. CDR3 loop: CASSEYRVYGYTF. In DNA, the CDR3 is TGTGCCAGCAGTGAGTACAGGGTCTATGGCTACACCTTC. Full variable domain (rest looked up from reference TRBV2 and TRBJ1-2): EPEVTQTPSHQVTQMGQEVILRCVPISNHLYFYWYRQILGQKVEFLVSFYNNEISEKSEIFDDQFSVERPDGSNFTLKIRSTKLEDSAMYFCASSEYRVYGYTFGSGTRLTVV.